The 25 T cell receptor beta chains reported below all come from one sample, sequenced in a study of T cell changes during pregnancy in multiple sclerosis. Assay: immunoSEQ multiplex PCR; the TCRdb copy retains only in-frame clones and omits some. The table has tens of thousands of clones, around nine tenths seen once; the top ten hold about 0.28%. The material was CD4+ T cells from peripheral blood mononuclear cells, obtained in the second trimester of pregnancy. These receptors were collected from a female donor with multiple sclerosis, enrolled in a pregnancy study.

Written as DNA, the CDR3 is TGTGCCAGCAGCCAAGATTTAAGAGGGAAATCCTACAATGAGCAGTTCTTC. Translation gives CASSQDLRGKSYNEQFF. V usage is TRBV14 and J usage is TRBJ2-1; D possibly corresponds to TRBD2 (5 bases). V lost 0 bases and J lost 1, with 13 bases in between. The CDR3 consists of 17 residues. CDR1 is SGHDN and CDR2 is FVKESK in the germline V gene.

V usage is TRBV4-1 and J usage is TRBJ2-7; 9 bases line up with TRBD2. V shed 2 bases, J shed 4 bases, and the junction held 15 bases outside the gene matches. The CDR3 contains 18 residues. Per germline, CDR1 MGHRA and CDR2 YSYEKL. In DNA form, the CDR3 reads TGCGCCAGCAGCCAACCAACGATAGCGGGGGAGCCTCGATACGAGCAGTACTTC. It encodes CASSQPTIAGEPRYEQYF.

CDR3 protein: CASSSERTDFWADTQYF. CDR3 nucleotide sequence: TGTGCCAGCAGCTCAGAAAGGACAGATTTTTGGGCAGATACGCAGTATTTT. The rearrangement joins TRBV7-9 to TRBJ2-3, with a tentative D call TRBD1 (6 bases). V was trimmed by 4 bases and J by 4 bases, leaving 21 bases between them. Germline V gives CDR1 SEHNR, CDR2 FQNEAQ (reference sequence). CDR3 length: 17 amino acids.

V gene TRBV19 combines with J gene TRBJ1-2; D perhaps matches TRBD1 (6 bases). Trimming took 11 bases from V and 3 from J, leaving 19 bases between them. CDR1 is LNHDA and CDR2 is SQIVND in the germline V gene (reference sequence). The length of the CDR3 is 14 residues. The CDR3 loop is CASSDRTPYYGYTF. The CDR3 nucleotides read TGTGCCTCCTCCGACAGGACCCCCTACTATGGCTACACCTTC.

This clone appeared once. The chain combines TRBV5-4 with TRBJ1-1; the D gene is possibly TRBD1 (6 bases). CDR1 and CDR2 (germline): SGHNT, YYREEE (reference sequence). This CDR3 has 15 amino acids. The germline V and J ends were trimmed by 3 bases and 0 bases, with 12 bases remaining between them. The CDR3, as DNA: TGTGCCAGCAGCTGGGCACAGGGCTTGAACACTGAAGCTTTCTTT. Translation gives CASSWAQGLNTEAFF. Based on the CDR3 plus reference TRBV5-4 and TRBJ1-1, the full variable domain is ETGVTQSPTHLIKTRGQQVTLRCSSQSGHNTVSWYQQALGQGPQFIFQYYREEENGRGNFPPRFSGLQFPNYSSELNVNALELDDSALYLCASSWAQGLNTEAFFGQGTRLTVV.

J is TRBJ2-2 and V is TRBV5-1; D is undetermined. Trimming removed 3 bases from V and 1 base from J, with 7 bases in between. Germline CDR1 is SGHRS and CDR2 is YFSETQ. CDR3 size: 14 residues. The CDR3 coding sequence is TGCGCCAGCAGCTATACAAGGAACACCGGGGAGCTGTTTTTT. Its translation: CASSYTRNTGELFF.

The chain joins TRBV6-5 to TRBJ1-3; D ambiguous. CDR3 size: 12 residues. CDR1 is MNHEY, CDR2 SVGAGI, per germline. Trimming removed 8 bases at V and 0 bases at J, with 5 bases between. In DNA form, the CDR3 reads TGTGCCAGCTCAGGCTCTGGAAACACCATATATTTT. Translated: CASSGSGNTIYF.

The chain combines TRBV4-2 with TRBJ1-1, with 9 positions matching TRBD1. This CDR3 spans 15 amino acids. V shed 2 bases, J shed 2 bases, and the junction held 3 bases outside the gene matches. In germline, CDR1 is LGHNA, CDR2 YNFKEQ. Here the CDR3 DNA reads TGTGCCAGCAGCCAAACAGGGGGCTATAACACTGAAGCTTTCTTT. Translation: CASSQTGGYNTEAFF.

The chain couples TRBV27 to TRBJ1-1; D may be TRBD1 (5 bases). The CDR3 is 17 residues long. From germline, CDR1 is MNHEY and CDR2 SMNVEV (reference sequence). V dropped 4 bases and J dropped 6 bases, with 24 bases sitting between them. The CDR3 DNA follows: TGTGCCAGCAGTTATGTACAACCCGGGACTCGGGGCCCTGAAGCTTTCTTT. This encodes CASSYVQPGTRGPEAFF.

The rearrangement joins TRBV7-9 to TRBJ2-7; TRBD2 agrees at 9 bases. Trimming cost V 0 bases and J 2 bases; bases outside gene matches: 14. The germline CDR1 and CDR2 sequences are SEHNR and FQNEAQ (reference sequence). CDR3 length: 19 amino acids. Here the CDR3 reads CASSLALGGGRDQAYEQYF. The CDR3 nucleotides are TGTGCCAGCAGCTTAGCGCTTGGTGGCGGGAGGGACCAAGCCTACGAGCAGTACTTC.

The chain links TRBV10-3 to TRBJ2-3, with D maybe TRBD2 (5 bases). V lost 8 bases to trimming and J lost 0 bases, with 15 bases between them. The CDR3 contains 15 residues. Germline V gene data show CDR1 as ENHRY and CDR2 as SYGVKD. CDR3 protein: CAIPAESGSTDTQYF. CDR3 coding DNA: TGTGCCATCCCCGCCGAAAGCGGAAGCACAGATACGCAGTATTTT.

V is TRBV13 and J is TRBJ2-7, with D possibly matching TRBD2 (5 bases). Germline CDR1 and CDR2: PRHDT and FYEKMQ (reference sequence). The CDR3 is 11 amino acids. Trimming removed 6 bases from V and 5 bases from J, with 8 bases in between. The CDR3 DNA sequence: TGTGCCAGCAGGGCCGGGGACGAGCAGTACTTC. Translation: CASRAGDEQYF.

The chain couples TRBV29-1 to TRBJ2-5; D is ambiguous. The CDR3 loop spans 14 amino acids. In germline, CDR1 is SQVTM, CDR2 ANQGSEA. Trimming cost V 0 bases and J 0 bases, with 8 bases left between them. In DNA form, the CDR3 reads TGCAGCGTTGAAGAACACCACAACCAAGAGACCCAGTACTTC. Residues: CSVEEHHNQETQYF.

The V and J genes are TRBV25-1 and TRBJ2-7; possible D gene TRBD2, 6 bases. The CDR3 has 13 residues. V was clipped by 3 bases and J by 5 bases, with 11 bases between them. The germline CDR1 and CDR2 sequences are MGHDK and SYGVNS. This CDR3 reads CASSDYPGDEQYF. The CDR3 DNA sequence: TGTGCCAGCAGTGATTACCCGGGGGACGAGCAGTACTTC.

This chain joins TRBV2 and TRBJ1-6; 9 nucleotides align to TRBD1. In germline, CDR1 is SNHLY, CDR2 FYNNEI. The CDR3 is made up of 16 amino acids. Trimming at V came to 6 bases and at J to 2 bases, leaving 5 bases not matched to a gene. CDR3 sequence: CASSEQGAAYNSPLHF. CDR3 sequence (DNA): TGTGCCAGCAGCGAACAGGGGGCAGCCTATAATTCACCCCTCCACTTT.

This chain links TRBV10-3 with TRBJ1-3; 9 nucleotides agree with TRBD1. This CDR3 has 14 amino acids. V lost 7 bases, J lost 4 bases, and 5 bases stayed unmatched. Germline V gene lookup returns CDR1 ENHRY and CDR2 SYGVKD. CDR3 protein: CAITRDREGNTIYF. The CDR3 DNA reads TGTGCCATCACACGGGACAGGGAAGGAAACACCATATATTTT.

The rearrangement links TRBV4-1 to TRBJ2-6; D gene ambiguous. This CDR3 region has 15 residues. Germline V gene data show CDR1 as MGHRA and CDR2 as YSYEKL. V was cut by 4 bases and J by 0 bases, with 7 bases left in between. CDR3 sequence reads: CASSLDFSGANVLTF. The CDR3 DNA reads TGCGCCAGCAGCCTCGACTTCTCTGGGGCCAACGTCCTGACTTTC.

V is TRBV9 and J is TRBJ1-1; D perhaps matches TRBD1 (5 bases). This CDR3 has 15 amino acids. Germline-derived CDR1 and CDR2 are SGDLS and YYNGEE. V lost 1 base, J lost 5 bases, and 15 bases lay in between. Here the CDR3 DNA reads TGTGCCAGCAGCGTACAGGGAGGATTGGGTACTGAAGCTTTCTTT. Translated, it gives CASSVQGGLGTEAFF.

The V and J genes are TRBV5-1 and TRBJ2-5, with D possibly being TRBD2 (6 bases). With 3 bases removed from V and 1 base from J, the gap between germline ends came to 19 bases. From germline, CDR1 is SGHRS and CDR2 YFSETQ. The CDR3 runs to 17 residues. CDR3 residues: CASSSNLPGATQETQYF. The CDR3 nucleotides read TGCGCCAGCAGCTCTAATCTTCCGGGAGCCACCCAAGAGACCCAGTACTTC.

The CDR3 loop reads CASSLGGENSPLHF. CDR3 DNA sequence: TGTGCCAGCAGCTTAGGCGGAGAGAATTCACCCCTCCACTTT. The chain uses TRBV7-9 and TRBJ1-6; D unclear. Germline CDR1 and CDR2: SEHNR and FQNEAQ (reference sequence). V lost 1 base and J lost 7, with 8 bases in between. The CDR3 covers 14 residues.

The chain combines TRBV11-2 with TRBJ2-3; D gene unclear. CDR3 length equals 16 residues. Germline CDR1 and CDR2: SGHAT and FQNNGV. Between the trimmed V and J ends, which lost 4 bases and 2 bases, there was a span of 16 bases. The CDR3: CASSSAESRHTDTQYF. The CDR3 nucleotides are TGTGCCAGCAGCTCTGCCGAAAGCCGACACACAGATACGCAGTATTTT.

The rearrangement links TRBV18 to TRBJ1-5, with D possibly TRBD1 on 6 matching bases. Germline CDR1 reads KGHSH; CDR2 reads LQKENI. The CDR3 runs 14 residues. V lost 4 bases and J 0 bases, leaving 7 bases between the germline ends. The CDR3 coding sequence is TGTGCCAGCTCACGACAGGATAGCAATCAGCCCCAGCATTTT. This sequence encodes CASSRQDSNQPQHF.

The chain's CDR3 is CASSQPRQGPYEQYF. The CDR3 bases are TGTGCCAGCAGTCAACCAAGACAGGGCCCCTACGAGCAGTACTTC. The genes are TRBV28 and TRBJ2-7; 7 bases line up with TRBD1. Germline V gene sequence: CDR1 MDHEN, CDR2 SYDVKM. This CDR3 contains 15 residues. After removal of 5 bases from V and 2 bases from J, the junction contained 9 bases not matched to a gene.

V usage is TRBV10-3 and J usage is TRBJ1-1; D possibly corresponds to TRBD1 (6 bases). The CDR3 is 13 amino acids. Germline V gene data show CDR1 as ENHRY and CDR2 as SYGVKD. V was cut by 7 bases and J by 1 base, with 10 bases left in between. CDR3 residues: CAIKTGPNTEAFF. The CDR3 region has the DNA TGTGCCATCAAGACAGGACCGAACACTGAAGCTTTCTTT.

The chain uses TRBV11-2 and TRBJ1-3; maybe TRBD1 (6 bases). The germline V gene encodes CDR1 SGHAT and CDR2 FQNNGV. This CDR3 is built from 16 residues. With 0 bases removed from V and 0 bases from J, the gap between germline ends came to 9 bases. The CDR3, as DNA: TGTGCCAGCAGCTTAGAGGACAGCCGCTCTGGAAACACCATATATTTT. Translation: CASSLEDSRSGNTIYF.